This entry lists 4 T cell receptor beta chains sequenced from one sample in a study of CD8 T cells in Susac syndrome. Random hexamers were used to reverse transcribe an amount of 0.5 to 1 ug RNA. TCRdb re-derived calls from the immunoSEQ multiplex PCR reads in MiXCR, one entry per CDR3 protein. The sample shows about 80,000 distinct CDR3 sequences, 91% of them seen only once. Specimen: CD8+ T cells from PBMCs. The receptors come from a human donor with multiple sclerosis.

The rearrangement links TRBV19 to TRBJ1-2; D not resolved. CDR3 length equals 16 residues. Deletions cut 8 bases from V and 0 bases from J, with 19 bases between. Germline CDR1 reads LNHDA; CDR2 reads SQIVND (reference sequence). CDR3 bases: TGTGCCAGTGCGCCTGGGCCAGCCTTAGCTAACTATGGCTACACCTTC. This gives the protein CASAPGPALANYGYTF. The full variable domain, in which reference TRBV19 and TRBJ1-2 provide the parts outside the CDR3, is DGGITQSPKYLFRKEGQNVTLSCEQNLNHDAMYWYRQDPGQGLRLIYYSQIVNDFQKGDIAEGYSVSREKKESFPLTVTSAQKNPTAFYLCASAPGPALANYGYTFGSGTRLTVV.

The V and J genes are TRBV2 and TRBJ2-2; D possibly corresponds to TRBD2 (5 bases). Per the germline V gene, CDR1 is SNHLY and CDR2 is FYNNEI. The CDR3 totals 15 residues. V was trimmed by 4 bases and J by 3 bases, leaving 12 bases between them. This chain's CDR3 is CASSVRGLYTGELFF. CDR3 nucleotides: TGTGCCAGCAGTGTTCGGGGTTTATACACCGGGGAGCTGTTTTTT.

The V gene is TRBV28, the J gene TRBJ2-6, with unresolved D. V was cut by 9 bases and J by 0 bases, with 15 bases left in between. This CDR3 is 16 amino acids long. Per the germline V gene, CDR1 is MDHEN and CDR2 is SYDVKM. CDR3 in amino acids: CASIPPVYSGANVLTF. CDR3 in DNA: TGTGCCAGTATCCCCCCGGTTTACTCTGGGGCCAACGTCCTGACTTTC.

The genes are TRBV7-9 and TRBJ2-7; D gene ambiguous. The germline V gene encodes CDR1 SEHNR and CDR2 FQNEAQ (reference sequence). V was clipped by 5 bases and J by 0 bases, with 17 bases between them. The CDR3 is made up of 16 amino acids. The CDR3 bases are TGTGCCAGCAGCGCCCCCCCGACTCATTTCTCCTACGAGCAGTACTTC. This sequence encodes CASSAPPTHFSYEQYF.